The clone carrying this T cell receptor beta chain has just a few counts. Its cognate antigen is unknown. This sample's RNA came from whole unsorted tissue. The normal lung tissue was taken more than 3 cm from the tumor edge. The library came from three nested PCR rounds adapted from ARM-PCR protocols. MiXCR was run by TCRdb on the multiplex PCR reads, yielding one entry per CDR3 protein. Of 80,000 to 130,000 distinct CDR3 sequences detected, 50% to 70% appear once; the ten largest clones hold around 20%. The CDR3 has 15 amino acids. The germline V gene encodes CDR1 SGHAT and CDR2 FQDESV (reference sequence). V lost 2 bases and J lost 9; bases outside the gene matches: 12. This record belongs to a study of tumor and adjacent non-tumor tissue in lung cancer. At the level of the study: Samples averaged roughly 4.3 million productive TCRbeta reads each. Broader study findings: Normal lung showed higher cumulative top 100 clone frequency than tumor. TCR diversity was significantly greater in tumor than normal lung tissue.

The sequenced sample was distant non-tumor lung tissue. This sequence joins TRBV11-1 and TRBJ2-5; 7 positions match TRBD1. This TCR was recovered from a man between 25 and 39 years old with non-small cell lung cancer. CDR3 sequence: CASSLSGPTGWAQYF. The CDR3 DNA follows: TGTGCCAGCAGCTTATCTGGTCCGACAGGGTGGGCCCAGTACTTC. Full variable domain (rest looked up from reference TRBV11-1 and TRBJ2-5): EAEVAQSPRYKITEKSQAVAFWCDPISGHATLYWYRQILGQGPELLVQFQDESVVDDSQLPKDRFSAERLKGVDSTLKIQPAELGDSAMYLCASSLSGPTGWAQYFGPGTRLLVL.